This T cell receptor beta chain was recovered during a study of cytomegalovirus exposure and HLA in healthy donors. The study's findings and limits: Altogether, 170 or so TCR beta chains were recorded as cytomegalovirus-associated. Most TCR sequences were rare, but some public TCRs occurred in many donors. Most subjects' HLA-A and HLA-B alleles were reportedly predicted from TCR beta sequences.

Germline V gene data show CDR1 as LGHNA and CDR2 as YNFKEQ. The V and J ends lost 0 bases and 8 bases respectively, with 16 bases between them. CDR3 size: 15 residues. As to this clone: Antigen: not known.

Amplification used 60 Vbeta primers and 13 Jbeta primers. Under the authors' procedure: A later analysis tallied approximately 87 million unique TCR beta chains, approximately 10 million of them shared. Assay: immunoSEQ multiplex PCR; the TCRdb copy retains only in-frame clones and omits some. V and J calls and clone size follow that table, whereas D and trimming were derived from the DNA. The sample consists of 120,000 to 150,000 clones, about 74% of them appearing once. The sequence was obtained from a middle-aged woman in good health and CMV-seronegative. The sequencing sample was made of PBMCs. The chain employs TRBV4-2 and TRBJ1-1; no reliable D call. The CDR3 nucleotides are TGTGCCAGCAGCCAAGATATTGGCCTGCCCATCGAAGCTTTCTTT. This sequence encodes CASSQDIGLPIEAFF.